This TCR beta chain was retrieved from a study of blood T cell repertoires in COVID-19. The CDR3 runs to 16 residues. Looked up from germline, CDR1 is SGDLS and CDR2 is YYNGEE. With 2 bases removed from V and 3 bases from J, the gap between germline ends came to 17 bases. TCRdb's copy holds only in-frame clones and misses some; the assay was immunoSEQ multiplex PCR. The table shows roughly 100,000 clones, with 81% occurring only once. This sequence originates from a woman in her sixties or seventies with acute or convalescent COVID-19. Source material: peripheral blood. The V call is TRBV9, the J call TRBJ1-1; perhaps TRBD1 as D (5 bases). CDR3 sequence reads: CASSVGGTGIYTEAFF. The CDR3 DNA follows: TGTGCCAGCAGCGTTGGAGGGACGGGCATCTACACTGAAGCTTTCTTT.